These T cell receptor beta chains were read from a single sample in a study of control samples from healthy donors and cancer patients. Some clones are missing from TCRdb's copy, which holds only in-frame ones; the method was immunoSEQ multiplex PCR. The sample has some 410,000 clones; 80% to 95% are singletons. Sequenced input: PBMCs. The receptors shown here come from a middle-aged man with head and neck cancer. CDR3s include the opening cysteine and the closing phenylalanine or tryptophan. D genes are given only for firm matches. Size is stated for part of the rows, as once, few or many counts, or as a class when the clone is expanded.

clone_size j_call d_call v_call cdr3_nt cdr3_aa
NA TRBJ2-7 TRBD2 TRBV5-1 TGCGCCAGCAGCCCGGGTAGCGGGGTTTACGAGCAGTACTTC CASSPGSGVYEQYF
NA TRBJ2-1 NA TRBV27 TGTGCCAGCAGTCGTAGGGGTACTAGCAGGGCCGTCAATGAGCAGTTCTTC CASSRRGTSRAVNEQFF
NA TRBJ2-2 TRBD2 TRBV6-5 TGTGCCAGCAGCCCAAGCGGGGGGTACACCGGGGAGCTGTTTTTT CASSPSGGYTGELFF
NA TRBJ2-6 NA TRBV13 TGTGCCAGCAGCTTACAGGGTACCTCTGGGGCCAACGTCCTGACTTTC CASSLQGTSGANVLTF
once TRBJ2-3 NA TRBV3-1/TRBV3-2 TGTGCCAGCAGCCAAGGCCATCTAGGGGGGGCCACAGATACGCAGTATTTT CASSQGHLGGATDTQYF
NA TRBJ2-6 NA TRBV7-7 TGTGCTAGCAGCCCGGTAAAGGACACTGGGGCCAACGTCCTGACTTTC CASSPVKDTGANVLTF
NA TRBJ1-1 NA TRBV7-3 TGTGCCAGCAGCTTGTCTCAGGGGAGAGAAGCTTTCTTT CASSLSQGREAFF
once TRBJ1-5 NA TRBV24-1 TGTGCCACCAGTGACGGGGACCAGCCCCAGCATTTT CATSDGDQPQHF
NA TRBJ2-1 NA TRBV13 TGTGCCAGCAGCTTAGGGACTAACCACAATGAGCAGTTCTTC CASSLGTNHNEQFF
NA TRBJ1-4 NA TRBV19 TGTGCCAGTAGTACAGGGACCGTGGGTAATGAAAAACTGTTTTTT CASSTGTVGNEKLFF
NA TRBJ2-1 TRBD2 TRBV28 TGTGCCAGCAGTTTCGGGACTAGTCACAATGAGCAGTTCTTC CASSFGTSHNEQFF
NA TRBJ1-1 NA TRBV12-3/TRBV12-4 TGTGCCAGCACCCGGCGGGGGTCTGAAGCTTTCTTT CASTRRGSEAFF
few TRBJ2-2 NA TRBV28 TGTGCCAGCAGTAGGCAGCGGTCGGGCACCGGGGAGCTGTTTTTT CASSRQRSGTGELFF
NA TRBJ2-1 NA TRBV6-1 TGTGCCAGCAGTGAATTGGTCAATGAGCAGTTCTTC CASSELVNEQFF
once TRBJ2-3 TRBD2 TRBV4-3 TGCGCCAGCAGTCTTTGGCGGGGGGCCACAGATACGCAGTATTTT CASSLWRGATDTQYF
once TRBJ1-2 NA TRBV24-1 TGTGCCACCAGTGAACAGTCTAACTATGGCTACACCTTC CATSEQSNYGYTF
NA TRBJ2-6 NA TRBV5-1 TGCGCCAGCAGCTTGGACAGGGTGGCGCACTCTGGGGCCAACGTCCTGACTTTC CASSLDRVAHSGANVLTF
NA TRBJ1-4 TRBD1 TRBV4-2 TGTGCCAGCAGCGCGGAGACAGGGCAGAATGAAAAACTGTTTTTT CASSAETGQNEKLFF
NA TRBJ1-1 NA TRBV24-1 TGTGCCACCTTGGGGGGGATTGGCGGCACTGAAGCTTTCTTT CATLGGIGGTEAFF
once TRBJ2-7 NA TRBV9 TGTGCCAGCAGCCCAGGGACCGTGGTGAAGTACTTC CASSPGTVVKYF
few TRBJ1-2 TRBD1 TRBV28 TGTGCCAGCAGTCAAGGACAGGGGACTCTCTATGGCTACACCTTC CASSQGQGTLYGYTF
NA TRBJ2-1 NA TRBV4-1 TGCGCCAGCAGCCAAGATAGGGGTTACAATGAGCAGTTCTTC CASSQDRGYNEQFF
NA TRBJ1-4 NA TRBV5-4 TGTGCCAGCAGCCCCGACACCTCAACTAATGAAAAACTGTTTTTT CASSPDTSTNEKLFF
NA TRBJ1-1 TRBD1 TRBV30 TGTGCCTGGTCGGGACAGGGGAACACTGAAGCTTTCTTT CAWSGQGNTEAFF
NA TRBJ2-3 NA TRBV11-1 TGTGCCAGCAGCTTATACGGGTCAGATACGCAGTATTTT CASSLYGSDTQYF
NA TRBJ1-5 NA TRBV30 TGTGCCTGGAGTGACAGCAGCAATCAGCCCCAGCATTTT CAWSDSSNQPQHF
NA TRBJ2-3 NA TRBV30 TGTGCCTGGAGTGTAGGTACAGATACGCAGTATTTT CAWSVGTDTQYF
NA TRBJ2-5 NA TRBV14 TGTGCCAGCAGCCAGTTAAAACTAGCTCCTTCGACCCAGTACTTC CASSQLKLAPSTQYF